This TCR beta chain is from a study of OX40 agonist ivuxolimab in advanced cancers. Describing the broader study: Ivuxolimab was a fully human IgG2 agonistic monoclonal antibody targeting the costimulatory receptor OX40 (CD134). Intravenous ivuxolimab was administered to patients every 2 weeks at six dose levels: 0.01, 0.1, 0.3, 1.5, 3 and 10 mg/kg. Of the roughly 52 dose-escalation patients, hepatocellular carcinoma was present in about 19, melanoma in approximately 15, renal cell carcinoma in 9 and head and neck cancer in 9. The dose-escalation cohort was roughly 80% male with a mean age of roughly 60 years, ranging from roughly 23 to 80. Patients were allowed to have had prior anti-PD-1, anti-PD-L1 or anti-CTLA-4 therapy, and 30% to 40% of the dose-escalation patients had been treated with checkpoint inhibitors. Partial responses occurred in three dose-escalation patients: two with cutaneous melanoma and one with hepatocellular carcinoma. The purpose of peripheral TCRbeta sequencing was to test whether ivuxolimab changed TCR sequence diversity and led to clonal T-cell expansion. The paper reports the monotherapy dose-escalation portion (N of about 50 patients) of the phase I ivuxolimab trial. What the authors observed across the whole study: Low levels of normalized T-cell clonal expansion were also seen in some patients who did not respond. After ivuxolimab, expanded clones were on average more numerous among CD8+ T cells than among CD4+ T cells. At doses of 0.1 to 3.0 mg/kg, clonal expansion of both CD4+ and CD8+ blood T cells was observed from baseline to week 6. In the 0.1-3.0 mg/kg groups, partial responders were among the patients with the lowest normalized peripheral clonal expansion, particularly in CD8+ T cells. Antigen specificity was not determined for the clonally expanded peripheral T cells.

Patients with autoimmune disease history or receiving systemic immunosuppression were excluded from the trial. Peripheral blood for TCR sequencing was drawn from every dose cohort at baseline, at cycle 4 day 1 and at cycle 7 day 1. The samples were taken from a phase I, first-in-human, multicenter, open-label dose-escalation trial of ivuxolimab. Adults with locally advanced or metastatic melanoma, renal cell, hepatocellular, or head and neck squamous cell carcinoma were enrolled in the trial. Before TCR sequencing, CD4+ and CD8+ T cells were separately sorted from peripheral blood. This clone was detected only once. No antigen is known for it. No per-base quality is available; no much larger clone lies one base away. The germline V gene supplies CDR1 MNHEY and CDR2 SVGAGI. Trimming accounts for 5 bases at V and 6 bases at J, while the number of junction bases matched to no gene is 10. From the cysteine through the phenylalanine, the CDR3 covers 14 amino acids. Only the CDR3 portion is preserved as DNA: 42 bases, with reading frame beginning at the first base.

For sequencing of the TCRbeta CDR3 region, genomic DNA was extracted from the sorted cells. The immunoSEQ Assay was used to sequence the TCRbeta CDR3 regions. TCRdb took over this immuneACCESS table, retaining in-frame rearrangements with V and J assigned. Such tables are incomplete; in checked studies, under half of the missing clones stem from an unresolved V gene, and the remainder is unexplained. The sample contains 50,000 to 70,000 clones, approximately 90% of them found a single time. The ten largest account for about 0.46% of the sample. The receptor comes from an adult with an advanced solid tumor such as melanoma, head and neck, liver or kidney cancer. Sequences were derived from CD4+ or CD8+ T cells sorted from blood, sampled in a trial of the OX40 agonist ivuxolimab. The rearranged segments are TRBV6-5 and TRBJ2-7, with 7 junctional bases fitting TRBD2. The nucleotide sequence is TGTGCCAGCAGTCGACTAGCAGATAAAGGCGAGCAGTACTTC. It translates to CASSRLADKGEQYF.